The 18 T cell receptor beta chains reported below all come from one sample, sequenced in a study of shared clonotypes between healthy human individuals. Repertoires were generated with immunoSEQ multiplex PCR, while TCRdb's copy carries only in-frame clones and drops some. The table includes around 980,000 clones, around 78% detected once. Sequencing was done on a sample of memory CD4+ T cells from PBMCs. Described subset: CD45RA-negative fraction. These receptors were taken from a man aged 18 to 29 in good health. Some clones in this sample may be carry-over from other donors' samples.

V usage is TRBV7-9 and J usage is TRBJ2-1; D call uncertain. V lost 5 bases and J 7 bases, leaving 9 bases between the germline ends. Looked up from germline, CDR1 is SEHNR and CDR2 is FQNEAQ (reference sequence). The CDR3 runs to 12 residues. In nucleotides, the CDR3 is TGTGCCAGCAGCCGGACCACGAATGAGCAGTTCTTC. The encoded protein is CASSRTTNEQFF.

This sequence joins TRBV28 and TRBJ2-1, with 7 bases matching TRBD2. Germline CDR1 is MDHEN and CDR2 is SYDVKM. V lost 4 bases and J lost 6; bases outside the gene matches: 6. This CDR3 region has 14 residues. The DNA for the CDR3 is TGTGCCAGCAGTTCGGGGGGAGACGCCAATGAGCAGTTCTTC. Protein: CASSSGGDANEQFF.

The chain links TRBV6-6 to TRBJ2-7; no clear D gene. V gave up 2 bases and J gave up 2 bases, with 7 bases separating them. The length of the CDR3 is 13 residues. Germline V gives CDR1 MNHNY, CDR2 SVGAGI (reference sequence). The DNA of the CDR3 is TGTGCCAGCAGTTACGACGGCACCTACGAGCAGTACTTC. Translating it yields CASSYDGTYEQYF.

This chain uses TRBV28 with TRBJ2-3, with 9 nucleotides matching TRBD2. This CDR3 has 16 residues. Trimming removed 7 bases from V and 4 bases from J; junction bases left unmatched: 12. Germline CDR1 and CDR2: MDHEN and SYDVKM. The CDR3 here is CASTALRREGPDTQYF. The DNA for the CDR3 is TGTGCCAGCACCGCCCTCCGGCGGGAGGGACCAGATACGCAGTATTTT.

The rearrangement joins TRBV27 to TRBJ1-1; D gene uncertain. Trimming cost V 4 bases and J 0 bases, with 9 bases left between them. Germline V gene lookup returns CDR1 MNHEY and CDR2 SMNVEV (reference sequence). CDR3 length: 14 amino acids. In DNA, the CDR3 is TGTGCCAGCAGTTCTTTTGGGTTGAACACTGAAGCTTTCTTT. This gives the protein CASSSFGLNTEAFF.

Regarding this clone: The junction differs from germline at one of its ends, possibly a read error. The chain combines TRBV11-2 with TRBJ1-5; D might be TRBD1 (5 bases). CDR1 and CDR2 (germline): SGHAT, FQNNGV. The CDR3 contains 13 residues. The CDR3 sequence: CPRGPYSNQPQHF. CDR3 coding DNA: TGCCCGCGGGGCCCTTATAGCAATCAGCCCCAGCATTTT.

The chain employs TRBV5-4 and TRBJ2-1; unclear D gene. Trimming removed 0 bases from V and 2 bases from J, with 9 bases in between. CDR1 and CDR2 (germline): SGHNT, YYREEE (reference sequence). The CDR3 spans 15 residues. The CDR3: CASSLGPGAYNEQFF. Written as DNA, the CDR3 is TGTGCCAGCAGCTTGGGGCCAGGCGCCTACAATGAGCAGTTCTTC. Looking up the rest from reference TRBV5-4 and TRBJ2-1 gives the full variable domain: ETGVTQSPTHLIKTRGQQVTLRCSSQSGHNTVSWYQQALGQGPQFIFQYYREEENGRGNFPPRFSGLQFPNYSSELNVNALELDDSALYLCASSLGPGAYNEQFFGPGTRLTVL.

The CDR3 bases are TGCAGCGTTGTTGAAGGACCCGGTGAGCAGTACTTC. Its translation: CSVVEGPGEQYF. The gene calls are TRBV29-1 and TRBJ2-7; D is unresolved. The germline V gene encodes CDR1 SQVTM and CDR2 ANQGSEA. This CDR3 has 12 residues. V lost 4 bases to trimming and J lost 7 bases, with 14 bases between them.

V is TRBV4-3 and J is TRBJ2-5; TRBD2 matches at 7 bases. Unmatched junction bases numbered 10, after V lost 1 base and J lost 5 bases. CDR1 and CDR2 (germline): LGHNA, YSLEER. The CDR3 is 16 amino acids. The CDR3: CASSQGASGLMETQYF. The CDR3 DNA follows: TGCGCCAGCAGCCAAGGGGCTAGCGGTCTTATGGAGACCCAGTACTTC.

V gene TRBV7-2 combines with J gene TRBJ2-3; 9 nucleotides line up with TRBD2. CDR3 length: 16 residues. Losses at the gene ends were 4 bases for V and 1 base for J; bases not matched to a gene: 6. Germline CDR1 is SGHTA and CDR2 is FQGNSA. The CDR3 here is CASSSPTSGRTDTQYF. The CDR3 coding sequence is TGTGCCAGCAGCTCCCCGACTAGCGGCCGCACAGATACGCAGTATTTT.

This chain joins TRBV27 and TRBJ2-3; D remains unclear. V lost 7 bases to trimming and J lost 4 bases, with 12 bases between them. The CDR3 contains 13 residues. Germline V gene lookup returns CDR1 MNHEY and CDR2 SMNVEV (reference sequence). CDR3 in amino acids: CASTARPPDTQYF. In nucleotides, the CDR3 is TGTGCCAGCACGGCGCGGCCTCCAGATACGCAGTATTTT.

This clone has just a few counts. The gene calls are TRBV11-1 and TRBJ2-7; possibly TRBD1 for D (5 bases). Trimming removed 4 bases from V and 0 bases from J, with 19 bases in between. CDR1 and CDR2 from the germline V gene are SGHAT and FQDESV (reference sequence). The CDR3 consists of 17 residues. Here the CDR3 reads CASSSIDSPRSSYEQYF. CDR3 coding DNA: TGTGCCAGCAGCTCGATAGACAGTCCAAGGAGCTCCTACGAGCAGTACTTC.

As regards this clone: At one of its ends the junction is not consistent with the germline gene, which may arise from a read error. The rearrangement joins TRBV14 to TRBJ2-7; TRBD1 agrees at 8 bases. This CDR3 contains 14 residues. The germline V gene encodes CDR1 SGHDN and CDR2 FVKESK. CDR3 sequence (DNA): TGTGCCAGCAGCCTCTCGGACAGGGCAGGGGAAAGGGCATTC. It is translated as CASSLSDRAGERAF.

This sequence joins TRBV7-2 and TRBJ1-5; a possible D gene is TRBD1 (6 bases). Trimming left V 3 bases short and J 7 bases short, with 28 bases between. The CDR3 loop spans 19 amino acids. The germline CDR1 and CDR2 sequences are SGHTA and FQGNSA. The CDR3 loop reads CASSLRPLGVGGLGQPQHF. Here the CDR3 DNA reads TGTGCCAGCAGCTTGAGGCCCCTCGGCGTTGGGGGGCTAGGGCAGCCCCAGCATTTT.

This clone came up once. The rearrangement links TRBV29-1 to TRBJ2-5; D is ambiguous. Per the germline V gene, CDR1 is SQVTM and CDR2 is ANQGSEA. Deletions cut 2 bases from V and 7 bases from J, with 11 bases between. CDR3 length: 12 residues. CDR3 residues: CSVERETGTQYF. The CDR3 DNA reads as TGCAGCGTTGAAAGGGAAACGGGGACCCAGTACTTC.

This clone was picked up a small number of times. Other DNA sequences in this specimen translate into the identical CDR3. The V and J genes are TRBV7-9 and TRBJ1-1; 10 bases are shared with TRBD1. The CDR3 has 14 residues. Unmatched junction bases numbered 4, after V lost 5 bases and J lost 4 bases. CDR1 and CDR2 from the germline V gene are SEHNR and FQNEAQ (reference sequence). CDR3 coding DNA: TGTGCCAGCAGCCCGAGGACAGGGGGCACTGAAGCTTTCTTT. Residues: CASSPRTGGTEAFF.

The chain carries TRBV18 and TRBJ1-3; possibly TRBD1 for D (5 bases). The germline gives CDR1 KGHSH, CDR2 LQKENI. The CDR3 is 14 residues long. V was shortened by 2 bases and J by 0 bases, with 5 bases between the two germline ends. In DNA, the CDR3 is TGTGCCAGCTCACCAGGGGGCTCTGGAAACACCATATATTTT. Residues: CASSPGGSGNTIYF.

The genes are TRBV2 and TRBJ2-7; 9 positions agree with TRBD1. Germline V gives CDR1 SNHLY, CDR2 FYNNEI. CDR3 length: 15 residues. V shed 5 bases and J 4 bases; nucleotides not matched to a gene: 9. This chain's CDR3 is CASSLTGGAGYEQYF. The DNA of the CDR3 is TGTGCCAGCAGTCTCACAGGGGGCGCCGGGTACGAGCAGTACTTC.